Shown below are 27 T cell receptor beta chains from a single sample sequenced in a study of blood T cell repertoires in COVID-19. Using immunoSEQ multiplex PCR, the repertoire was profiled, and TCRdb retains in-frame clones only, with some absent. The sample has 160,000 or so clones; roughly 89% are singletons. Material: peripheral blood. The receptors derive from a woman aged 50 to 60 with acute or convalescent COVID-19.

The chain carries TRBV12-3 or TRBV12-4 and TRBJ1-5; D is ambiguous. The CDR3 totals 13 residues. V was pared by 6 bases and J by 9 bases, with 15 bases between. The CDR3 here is CASSLRVERPQHF. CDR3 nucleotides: TGTGCCAGCAGCCTCCGGGTCGAACGGCCCCAGCATTTT.

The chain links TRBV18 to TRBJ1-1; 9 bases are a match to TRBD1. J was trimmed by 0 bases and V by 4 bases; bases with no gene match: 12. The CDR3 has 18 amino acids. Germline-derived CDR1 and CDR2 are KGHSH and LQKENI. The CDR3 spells CASSLLPGQGSMNTEAFF. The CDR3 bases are TGTGCCAGCTCACTTCTCCCGGGACAGGGATCAATGAACACTGAAGCTTTCTTT.

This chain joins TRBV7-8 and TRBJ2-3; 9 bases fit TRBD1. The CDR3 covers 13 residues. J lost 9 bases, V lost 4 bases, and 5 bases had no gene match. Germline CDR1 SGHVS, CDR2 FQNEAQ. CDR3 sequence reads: CASSYGTGRTQYF. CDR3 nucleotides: TGTGCCAGCAGCTACGGGACAGGGAGGACGCAGTATTTT. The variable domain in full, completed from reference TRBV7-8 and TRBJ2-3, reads GAGVSQSPRYKVAKRGQDVALRCDPISGHVSLFWYQQALGQGPEFLTYFQNEAQLDKSGLPSDRFFAERPEGSVSTLKIQRTQQEDSAVYLCASSYGTGRTQYFGPGTRLTVL.

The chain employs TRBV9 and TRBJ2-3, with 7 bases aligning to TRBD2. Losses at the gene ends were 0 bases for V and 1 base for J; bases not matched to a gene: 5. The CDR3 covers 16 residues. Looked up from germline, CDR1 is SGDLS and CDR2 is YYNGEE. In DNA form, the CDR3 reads TGTGCCAGCAGCGTAGATTGGGCGGGGGGCACAGATACGCAGTATTTT. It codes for CASSVDWAGGTDTQYF.

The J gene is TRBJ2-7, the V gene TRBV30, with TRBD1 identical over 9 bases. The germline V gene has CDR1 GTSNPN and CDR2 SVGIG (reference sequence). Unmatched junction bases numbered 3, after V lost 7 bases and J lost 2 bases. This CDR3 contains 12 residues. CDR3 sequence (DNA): TGTGCCTTACGACAGGGGGCCTACGAGCAGTACTTC. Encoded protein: CALRQGAYEQYF.

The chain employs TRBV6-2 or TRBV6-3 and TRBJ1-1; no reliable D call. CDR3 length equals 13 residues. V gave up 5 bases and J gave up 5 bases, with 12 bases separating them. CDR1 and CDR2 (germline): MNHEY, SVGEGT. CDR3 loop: CASSQASWTEAFF. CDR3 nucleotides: TGTGCCAGCAGTCAGGCCAGCTGGACTGAAGCTTTCTTT.

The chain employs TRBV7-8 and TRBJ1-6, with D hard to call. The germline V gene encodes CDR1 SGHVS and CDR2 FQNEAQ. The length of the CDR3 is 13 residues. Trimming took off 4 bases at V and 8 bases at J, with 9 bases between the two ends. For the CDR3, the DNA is TGTGCCAGCAGCTCCGGCACAGATTCACCCCTCCACTTT. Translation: CASSSGTDSPLHF.

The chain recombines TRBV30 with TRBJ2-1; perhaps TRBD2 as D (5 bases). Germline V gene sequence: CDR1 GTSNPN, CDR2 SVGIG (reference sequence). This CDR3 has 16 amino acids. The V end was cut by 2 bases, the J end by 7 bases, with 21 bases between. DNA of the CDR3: TGTGCCTGGAGTACCCCCTACGGGGTGGTCTTTAATGAGCAGTTCTTC. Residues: CAWSTPYGVVFNEQFF. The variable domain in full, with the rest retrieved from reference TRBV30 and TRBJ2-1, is SQTIHQWPATLVQPVGSPLSLECTVEGTSNPNLYWYRQAAGRGLQLLFYSVGIGQISSEVPQNLSASRPQDRQFILSSKKLLLSDSGFYLCAWSTPYGVVFNEQFFGPGTRLTVL.

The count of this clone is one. CDR3 DNA: TGTGCCAGTAGTACCGGGGGGGACTATGGCTACACCTTC. It yields the protein CASSTGGDYGYTF. This chain uses TRBV19 with TRBJ1-2, with D possibly being TRBD1 (5 bases). This CDR3 has 13 amino acids. The germline V gene has CDR1 LNHDA and CDR2 SQIVND (reference sequence). Trimming took 4 bases from V and 3 from J, leaving 9 bases between them.

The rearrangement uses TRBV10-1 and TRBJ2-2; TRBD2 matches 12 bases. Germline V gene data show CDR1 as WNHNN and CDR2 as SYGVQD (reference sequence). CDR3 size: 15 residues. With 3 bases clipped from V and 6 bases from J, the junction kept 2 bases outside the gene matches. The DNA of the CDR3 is TGCGCCAGCAGTGATGGACTAGCGGGACCCGGGGAGCTGTTTTTT. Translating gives CASSDGLAGPGELFF.

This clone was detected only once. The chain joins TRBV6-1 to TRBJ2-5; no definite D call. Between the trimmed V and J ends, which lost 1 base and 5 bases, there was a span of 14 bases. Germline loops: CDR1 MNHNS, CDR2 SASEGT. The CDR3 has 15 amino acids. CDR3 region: CASSEGPGSVETQYF. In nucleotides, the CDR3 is TGTGCCAGCAGTGAAGGTCCGGGTTCTGTCGAGACCCAGTACTTC.

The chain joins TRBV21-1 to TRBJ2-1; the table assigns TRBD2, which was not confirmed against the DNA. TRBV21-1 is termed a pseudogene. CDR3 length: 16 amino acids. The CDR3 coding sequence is TGTGCCAGCAGCAGATCTAAGCGGGACCTCTACAATGAGCAGTTCTTC. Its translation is CASSRSKRDLYNEQFF.

CDR3 loop: CASSATGTGSQPQHF. Written as DNA, the CDR3 is TGCGCCAGCAGTGCCACAGGGACAGGTAGTCAGCCCCAGCATTTT. The chain has TRBV10-2 and TRBJ1-5; TRBD1 aligns across 8 bases. The CDR3 contains 15 residues. The junction had 8 bases not matched to a gene; V was cut back by 4 bases and J by 6 bases. Germline loops: CDR1 WSHSY, CDR2 SAAADI.

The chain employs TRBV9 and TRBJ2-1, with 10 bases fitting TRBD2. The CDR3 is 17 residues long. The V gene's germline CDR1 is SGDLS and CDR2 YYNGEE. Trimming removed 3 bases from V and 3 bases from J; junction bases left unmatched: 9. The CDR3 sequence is CASSAATLAGFYNEQFF. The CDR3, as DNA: TGTGCCAGCAGCGCTGCCACACTAGCGGGATTCTACAATGAGCAGTTCTTC. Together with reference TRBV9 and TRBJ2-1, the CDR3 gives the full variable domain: DSGVTQTPKHLITATGQRVTLRCSPRSGDLSVYWYQQSLDQGLQFLIQYYNGEERAKGNILERFSAQQFPDLHSELNLSSLELGDSALYFCASSAATLAGFYNEQFFGPGTRLTVL.

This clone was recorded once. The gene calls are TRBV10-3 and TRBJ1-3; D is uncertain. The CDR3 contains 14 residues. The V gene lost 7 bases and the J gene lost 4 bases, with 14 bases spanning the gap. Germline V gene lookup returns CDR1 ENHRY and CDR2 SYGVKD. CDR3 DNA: TGTGCCATCACCTCCGGGAGGGAAGGAAACACCATATATTTT. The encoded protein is CAITSGREGNTIYF.

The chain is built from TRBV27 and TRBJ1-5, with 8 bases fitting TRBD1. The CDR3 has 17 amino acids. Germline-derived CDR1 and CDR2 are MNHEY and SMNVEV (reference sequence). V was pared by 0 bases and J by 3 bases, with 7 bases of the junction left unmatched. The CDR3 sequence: CASSLSPPTGVNQPQHF. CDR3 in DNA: TGTGCCAGCAGTTTATCCCCTCCGACAGGGGTCAATCAGCCCCAGCATTTT.

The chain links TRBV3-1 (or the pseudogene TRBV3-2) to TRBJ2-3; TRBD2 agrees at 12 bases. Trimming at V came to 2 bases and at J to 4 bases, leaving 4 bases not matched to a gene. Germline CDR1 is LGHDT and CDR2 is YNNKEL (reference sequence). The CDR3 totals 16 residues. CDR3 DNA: TGTGCCAGCAGCCAACCGACTAGCGGGAGCGCAGATACGCAGTATTTT. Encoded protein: CASSQPTSGSADTQYF.

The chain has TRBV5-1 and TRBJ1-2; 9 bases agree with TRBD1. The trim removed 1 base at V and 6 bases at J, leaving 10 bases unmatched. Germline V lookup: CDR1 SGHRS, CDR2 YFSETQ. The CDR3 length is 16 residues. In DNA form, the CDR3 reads TGCGCCAGCAGCTTGTTCGGAGGGACAGGGCCGGATGGCTACACCTTC. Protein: CASSLFGGTGPDGYTF.

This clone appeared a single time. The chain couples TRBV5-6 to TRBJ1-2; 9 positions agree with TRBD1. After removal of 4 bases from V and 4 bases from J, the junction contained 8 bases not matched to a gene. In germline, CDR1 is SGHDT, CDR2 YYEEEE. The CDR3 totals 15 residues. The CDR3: CASSVMDRGAYGYTF. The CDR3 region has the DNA TGTGCCAGCAGCGTTATGGACAGGGGCGCCTATGGCTACACCTTC.

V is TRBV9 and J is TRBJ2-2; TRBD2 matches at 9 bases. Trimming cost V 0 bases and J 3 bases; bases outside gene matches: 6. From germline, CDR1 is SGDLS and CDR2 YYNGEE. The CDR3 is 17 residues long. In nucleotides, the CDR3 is TGTGCCAGCAGCGTAGATAGCGGGAGTCGTGACACCGGGGAGCTGTTTTTT. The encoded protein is CASSVDSGSRDTGELFF.

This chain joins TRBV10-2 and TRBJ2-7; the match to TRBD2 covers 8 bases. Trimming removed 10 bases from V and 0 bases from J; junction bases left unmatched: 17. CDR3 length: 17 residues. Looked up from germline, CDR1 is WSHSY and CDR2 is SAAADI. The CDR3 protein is CATQGREALRSSYEQYF. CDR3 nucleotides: TGCGCCACCCAAGGGCGGGAGGCTCTTCGAAGCTCCTACGAGCAGTACTTC.

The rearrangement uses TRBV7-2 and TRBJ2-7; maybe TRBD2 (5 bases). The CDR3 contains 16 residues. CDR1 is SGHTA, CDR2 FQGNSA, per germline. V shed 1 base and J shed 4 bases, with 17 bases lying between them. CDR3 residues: CASSLEGGPLDYEQYF. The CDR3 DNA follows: TGTGCCAGCAGCTTAGAAGGAGGTCCTCTGGATTACGAGCAGTACTTC.

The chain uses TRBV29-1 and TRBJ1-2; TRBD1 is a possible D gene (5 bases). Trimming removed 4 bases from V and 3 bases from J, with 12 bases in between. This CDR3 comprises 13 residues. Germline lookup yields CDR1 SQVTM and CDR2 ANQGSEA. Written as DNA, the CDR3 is TGCAGCGTTGCCCAGCAGGGCCACTATGGCTACACCTTC. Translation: CSVAQQGHYGYTF.

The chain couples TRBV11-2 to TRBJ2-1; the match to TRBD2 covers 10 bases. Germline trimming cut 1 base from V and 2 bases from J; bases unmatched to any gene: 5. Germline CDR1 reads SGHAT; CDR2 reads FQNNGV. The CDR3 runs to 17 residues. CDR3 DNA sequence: TGTGCCAGCAGCTTAGGGGTAGCGGGAGGTACCTACAATGAGCAGTTCTTC. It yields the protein CASSLGVAGGTYNEQFF.

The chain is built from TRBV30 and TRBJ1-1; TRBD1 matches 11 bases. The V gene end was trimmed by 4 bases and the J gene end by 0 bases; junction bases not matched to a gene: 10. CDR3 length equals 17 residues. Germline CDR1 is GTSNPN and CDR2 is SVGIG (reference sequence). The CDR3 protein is CAWTRDRGTIMNTEAFF. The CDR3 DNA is TGTGCCTGGACCCGGGACAGGGGGACCATCATGAACACTGAAGCTTTCTTT.

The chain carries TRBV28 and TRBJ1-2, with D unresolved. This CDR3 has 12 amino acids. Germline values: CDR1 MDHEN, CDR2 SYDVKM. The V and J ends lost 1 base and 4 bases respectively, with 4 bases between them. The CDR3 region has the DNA TGTGCCAGCAGTTTATCTACCTATGGCTACACCTTC. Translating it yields CASSLSTYGYTF.

The CDR3 DNA follows: TGCGCCAGCAGTGAGTCGGGACTAGCGGGAGGAAATACAGATACGCAGTATTTT. Its protein product is CASSESGLAGGNTDTQYF. This chain uses TRBV10-1 with TRBJ2-3; 15 bases are shared with TRBD2. The length of the CDR3 is 18 residues. Losses at the gene ends were 0 bases for V and 3 bases for J; bases not matched to a gene: 4. Germline V gene lookup returns CDR1 WNHNN and CDR2 SYGVQD (reference sequence).